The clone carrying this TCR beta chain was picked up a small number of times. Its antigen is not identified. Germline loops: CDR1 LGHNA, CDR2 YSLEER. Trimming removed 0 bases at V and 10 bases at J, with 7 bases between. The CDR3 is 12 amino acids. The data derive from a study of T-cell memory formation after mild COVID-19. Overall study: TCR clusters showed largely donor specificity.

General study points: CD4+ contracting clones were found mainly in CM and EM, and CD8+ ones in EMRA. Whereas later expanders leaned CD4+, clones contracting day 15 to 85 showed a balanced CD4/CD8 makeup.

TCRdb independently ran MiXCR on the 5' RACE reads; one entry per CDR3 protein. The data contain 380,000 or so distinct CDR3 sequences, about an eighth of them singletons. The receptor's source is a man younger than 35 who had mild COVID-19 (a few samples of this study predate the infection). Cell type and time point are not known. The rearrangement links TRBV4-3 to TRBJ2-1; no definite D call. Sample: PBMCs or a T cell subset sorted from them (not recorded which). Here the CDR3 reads CASSQDSREQFF. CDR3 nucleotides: TGCGCCAGCAGCCAAGACTCGCGAGAGCAGTTCTTC.